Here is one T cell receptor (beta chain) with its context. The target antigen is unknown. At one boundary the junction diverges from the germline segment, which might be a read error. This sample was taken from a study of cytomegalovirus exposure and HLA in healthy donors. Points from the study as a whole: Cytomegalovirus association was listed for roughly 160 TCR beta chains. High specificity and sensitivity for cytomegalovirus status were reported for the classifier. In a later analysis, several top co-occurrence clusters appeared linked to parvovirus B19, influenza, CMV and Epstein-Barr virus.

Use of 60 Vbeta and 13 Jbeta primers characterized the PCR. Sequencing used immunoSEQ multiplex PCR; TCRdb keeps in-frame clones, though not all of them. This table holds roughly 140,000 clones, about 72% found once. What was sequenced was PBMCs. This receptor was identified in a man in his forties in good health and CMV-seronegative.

CDR3 DNA: TGTGCCACCAGCAGTCAGGGCCCCGCGGGACAGCCCCAGAATTTT. Translated: CATSSQGPAGQPQNF. The chain carries TRBV15 and TRBJ1-5; 7 nucleotides align to TRBD1. The CDR3 runs 15 residues. The germline CDR1 and CDR2 sequences are LNHNV and YYDKDF (reference sequence).